The following is a T cell receptor (beta chain) sequence with its context. This record comes from a study of T cell responses to AZD1222 COVID-19 vaccine. Measured with immunoSEQ multiplex PCR; TCRdb has only the in-frame clones, and not every one. Here the sample spans 250,000 to 300,000 clones, around 93% being singletons. The CDR3 sequence is 15 residues long. V shed 9 bases and J shed 2 bases, with 20 bases lying between them. CDR1 and CDR2 (germline): SGHNT, YYREEE (reference sequence). The V gene is TRBV5-4, the J gene TRBJ2-5, with a weak D call TRBD2 (7 bases). The sample consisted of peripheral blood, taken 28 days after the second AZD1222 dose. This receptor was identified in an adult who received the AZD1222 COVID-19 vaccine. CDR3 loop: CATTEGGGAQETQYF. The CDR3 nucleotides are TGTGCCACCACCGAGGGGGGGGGAGCACAAGAGACCCAGTACTTC. The whole variable domain, filled in from reference TRBV5-4 and TRBJ2-5, reads ETGVTQSPTHLIKTRGQQVTLRCSSQSGHNTVSWYQQALGQGPQFIFQYYREEENGRGNFPPRFSGLQFPNYSSELNVNALELDDSALYLCATTEGGGAQETQYFGPGTRLLVL.